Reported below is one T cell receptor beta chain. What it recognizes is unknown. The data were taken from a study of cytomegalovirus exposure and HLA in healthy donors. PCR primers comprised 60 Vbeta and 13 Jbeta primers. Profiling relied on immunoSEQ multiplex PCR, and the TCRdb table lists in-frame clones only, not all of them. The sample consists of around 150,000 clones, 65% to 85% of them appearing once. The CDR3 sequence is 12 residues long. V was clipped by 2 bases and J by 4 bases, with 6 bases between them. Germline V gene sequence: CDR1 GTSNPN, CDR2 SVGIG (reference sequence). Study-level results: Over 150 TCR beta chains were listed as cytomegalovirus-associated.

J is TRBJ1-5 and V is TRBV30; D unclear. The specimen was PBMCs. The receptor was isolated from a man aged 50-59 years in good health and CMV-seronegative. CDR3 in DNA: TGTGCCTGGAGTAGACATAATCAGCCCCAGCATTTT. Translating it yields CAWSRHNQPQHF.